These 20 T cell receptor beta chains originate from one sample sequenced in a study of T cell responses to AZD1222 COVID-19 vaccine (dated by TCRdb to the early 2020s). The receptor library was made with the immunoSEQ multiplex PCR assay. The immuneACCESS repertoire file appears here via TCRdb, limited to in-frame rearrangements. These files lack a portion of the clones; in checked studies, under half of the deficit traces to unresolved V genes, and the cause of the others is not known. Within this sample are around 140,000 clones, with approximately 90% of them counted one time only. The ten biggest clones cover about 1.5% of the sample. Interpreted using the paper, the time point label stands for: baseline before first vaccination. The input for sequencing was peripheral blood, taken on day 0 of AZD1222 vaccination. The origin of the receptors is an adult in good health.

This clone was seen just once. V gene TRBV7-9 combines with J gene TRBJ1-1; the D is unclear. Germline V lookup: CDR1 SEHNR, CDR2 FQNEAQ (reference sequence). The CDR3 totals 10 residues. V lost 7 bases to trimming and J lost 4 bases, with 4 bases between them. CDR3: CASTVTEAFF. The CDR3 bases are TGTGCCAGCACCGTCACTGAAGCTTTCTTT.

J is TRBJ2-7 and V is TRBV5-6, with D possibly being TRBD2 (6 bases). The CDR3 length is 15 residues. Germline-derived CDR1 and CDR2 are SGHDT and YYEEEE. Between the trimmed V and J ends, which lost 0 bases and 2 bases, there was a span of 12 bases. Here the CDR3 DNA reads TGTGCCAGCAGCTTGGCCGGGGAGGAGACCTACGAGCAGTACTTC. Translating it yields CASSLAGEETYEQYF.

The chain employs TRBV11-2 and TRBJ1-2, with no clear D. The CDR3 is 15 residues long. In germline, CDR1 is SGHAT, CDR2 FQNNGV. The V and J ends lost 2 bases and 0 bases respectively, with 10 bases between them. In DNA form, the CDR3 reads TGTGCCAGCAGCTTATACGTCAGGCCTAACTATGGCTACACCTTC. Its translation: CASSLYVRPNYGYTF.

In nucleotides, the CDR3 is TGTGCCAGCAGTTTCCCCTTGAGTACTAATTCACCCCTCCACTTT. As protein: CASSFPLSTNSPLHF. This chain connects TRBV28 to TRBJ1-6; D remains ambiguous. The V and J ends lost 3 bases and 6 bases respectively, with 12 bases between them. Germline CDR1 reads MDHEN; CDR2 reads SYDVKM. The CDR3 runs 15 residues. Filled out from reference TRBV28 and TRBJ1-6, the complete variable domain reads DVKVTQSSRYLVKRTGEKVFLECVQDMDHENMFWYRQDPGLGLRLIYFSYDVKMKEKGDIPEGYSVSREKKERFSLILESASTNQTSMYLCASSFPLSTNSPLHFGNGTRLTVT.

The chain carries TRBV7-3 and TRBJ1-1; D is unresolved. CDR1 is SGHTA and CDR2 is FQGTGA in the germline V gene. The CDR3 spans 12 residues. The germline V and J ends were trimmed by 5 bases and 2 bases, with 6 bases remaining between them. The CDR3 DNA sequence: TGTGCCAGCAGCCAAGAAAACACTGAAGCTTTCTTT. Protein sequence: CASSQENTEAFF.

CDR3 bases: TGTGCCACCAGTGACCCCAGGGGGCAGGGGACCGGGGAGCTGTTTTTT. Protein product: CATSDPRGQGTGELFF. The chain combines TRBV24-1 with TRBJ2-2; the match to TRBD1 covers 8 bases. V was pared by 4 bases and J by 5 bases, with 8 bases of the junction left unmatched. This CDR3 comprises 16 residues. Germline V gene lookup returns CDR1 KGHDR and CDR2 SFDVKD.

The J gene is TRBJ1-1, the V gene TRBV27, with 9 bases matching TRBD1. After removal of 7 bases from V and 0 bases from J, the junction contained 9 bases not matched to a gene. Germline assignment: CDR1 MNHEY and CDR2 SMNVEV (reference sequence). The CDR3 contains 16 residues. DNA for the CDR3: TGTGCCAGCATGTTACAGGGGACAGGGCTGAACACTGAAGCTTTCTTT. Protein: CASMLQGTGLNTEAFF.

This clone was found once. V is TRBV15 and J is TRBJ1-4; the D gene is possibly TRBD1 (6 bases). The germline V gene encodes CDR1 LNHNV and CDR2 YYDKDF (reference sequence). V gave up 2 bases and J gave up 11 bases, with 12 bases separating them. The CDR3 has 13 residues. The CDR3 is CATSRFRGSKLFF. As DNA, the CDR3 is TGTGCCACCAGCAGATTTAGGGGGTCTAAACTGTTTTTT.

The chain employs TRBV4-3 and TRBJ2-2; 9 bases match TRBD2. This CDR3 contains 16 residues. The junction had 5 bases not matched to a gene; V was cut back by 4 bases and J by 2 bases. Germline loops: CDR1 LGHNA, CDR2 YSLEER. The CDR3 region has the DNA TGCGCCAGCAGCCCAGCGGGGGGCATAAACACCGGGGAGCTGTTTTTT. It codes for CASSPAGGINTGELFF.

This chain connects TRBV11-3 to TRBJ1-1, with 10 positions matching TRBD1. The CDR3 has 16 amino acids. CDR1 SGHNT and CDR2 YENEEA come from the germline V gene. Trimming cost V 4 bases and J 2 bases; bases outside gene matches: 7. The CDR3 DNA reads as TGTGCCAGCAGCTGGGGACAGGGGAAAGGAAACACTGAAGCTTTCTTT. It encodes CASSWGQGKGNTEAFF.

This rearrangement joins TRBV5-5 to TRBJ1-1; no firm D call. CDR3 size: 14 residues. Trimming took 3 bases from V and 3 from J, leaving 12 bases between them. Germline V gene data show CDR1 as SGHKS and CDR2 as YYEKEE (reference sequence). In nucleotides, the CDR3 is TGTGCCAGCAGCTGGTATGGGGTCGACACTGAAGCTTTCTTT. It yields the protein CASSWYGVDTEAFF.

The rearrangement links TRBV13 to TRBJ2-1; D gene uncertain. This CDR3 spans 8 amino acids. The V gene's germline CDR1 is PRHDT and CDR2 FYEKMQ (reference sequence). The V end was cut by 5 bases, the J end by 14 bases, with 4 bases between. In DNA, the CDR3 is TGTGCCAGCAGCCCTGAGTTCTTC. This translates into CASSPEFF.

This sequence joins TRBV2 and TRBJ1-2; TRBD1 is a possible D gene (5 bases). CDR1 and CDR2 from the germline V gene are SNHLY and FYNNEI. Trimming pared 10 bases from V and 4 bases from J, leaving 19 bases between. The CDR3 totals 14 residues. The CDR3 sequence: CATGRAEGTYGYTF. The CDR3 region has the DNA TGTGCCACAGGGAGGGCAGAGGGCACCTATGGCTACACCTTC. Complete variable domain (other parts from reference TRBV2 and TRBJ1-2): EPEVTQTPSHQVTQMGQEVILRCVPISNHLYFYWYRQILGQKVEFLVSFYNNEISEKSEIFDDQFSVERPDGSNFTLKIRSTKLEDSAMYFCATGRAEGTYGYTFGSGTRLTVV.

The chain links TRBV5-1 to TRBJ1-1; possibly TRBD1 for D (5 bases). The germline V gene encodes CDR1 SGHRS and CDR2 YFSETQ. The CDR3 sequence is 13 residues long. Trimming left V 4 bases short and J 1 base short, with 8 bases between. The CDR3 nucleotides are TGCGCCAGCAGCGGGGCAGCGAACACTGAAGCTTTCTTT. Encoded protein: CASSGAANTEAFF.

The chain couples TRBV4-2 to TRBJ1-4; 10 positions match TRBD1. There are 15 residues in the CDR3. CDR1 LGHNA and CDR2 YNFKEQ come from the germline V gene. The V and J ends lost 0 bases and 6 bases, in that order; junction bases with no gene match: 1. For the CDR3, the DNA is TGTGCCAGCAGCCAAGAGGACAGGGGGGATGAAAAACTGTTTTTT. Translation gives CASSQEDRGDEKLFF.

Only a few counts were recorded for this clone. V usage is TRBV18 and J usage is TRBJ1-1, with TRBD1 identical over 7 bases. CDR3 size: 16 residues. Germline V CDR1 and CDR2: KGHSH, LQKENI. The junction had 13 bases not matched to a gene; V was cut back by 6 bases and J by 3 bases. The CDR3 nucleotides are TGTGCCAGCTCTCCATCCATAGGGGGCGCGGACACTGAAGCTTTCTTT. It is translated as CASSPSIGGADTEAFF.

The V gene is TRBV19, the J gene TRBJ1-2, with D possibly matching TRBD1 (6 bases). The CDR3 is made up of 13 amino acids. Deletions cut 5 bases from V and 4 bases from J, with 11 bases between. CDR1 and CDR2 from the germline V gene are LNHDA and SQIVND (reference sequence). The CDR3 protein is CASSVTGTYGYTF. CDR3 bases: TGTGCCAGTAGTGTAACAGGGACCTATGGCTACACCTTC.

This CDR3 is CASSWGGGGLTEAFF. DNA for the CDR3: TGTGCCAGCAGCTGGGGTGGAGGGGGCTTGACTGAAGCTTTCTTT. The chain couples TRBV28 to TRBJ1-1, with 7 positions matching TRBD1. This CDR3 has 15 amino acids. Germline V gene lookup returns CDR1 MDHEN and CDR2 SYDVKM. V dropped 6 bases and J dropped 5; count of bases not matched to a gene: 12.

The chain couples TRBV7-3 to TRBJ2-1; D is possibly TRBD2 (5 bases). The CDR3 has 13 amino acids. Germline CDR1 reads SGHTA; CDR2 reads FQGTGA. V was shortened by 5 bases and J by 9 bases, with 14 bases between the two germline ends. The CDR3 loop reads CASSRTGLGEQFF. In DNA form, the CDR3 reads TGTGCCAGCAGCCGCACTGGACTCGGTGAGCAGTTCTTC.

The CDR3 DNA reads TGTGCCACCAGGGGGACAGGGAACACCGGGGAGCTGTTTTTT. It yields the protein CATRGTGNTGELFF. This chain connects TRBV24-1 to TRBJ2-2; TRBD1 aligns across 8 bases. CDR3 size: 14 residues. J was trimmed by 1 base and V by 7 bases; bases with no gene match: 1. Per the germline V gene, CDR1 is KGHDR and CDR2 is SFDVKD.